Listed here is a single T cell receptor beta chain. Extracted RNA was reverse transcribed into cDNA, the sequencing template. Clones were sequenced by immunoSEQ multiplex PCR, and TCRdb holds only the in-frame ones, with some missing. The table includes roughly 200,000 clones, 56% detected once. This sample is drawn from a study of CD8+ T cells in alopecia areata. Germline CDR1 is SQVTM and CDR2 is ANQGSEA. The V gene lost 1 base and the J gene lost 5 bases, with 14 bases spanning the gap. The CDR3 is 15 residues long. The sample taken for sequencing was CD8+ T cells sorted from blood. This TCR was recovered from a human donor in good health. The genes are TRBV29-1 and TRBJ2-2; TRBD1 or TRBD2 may be the D gene (5 bases each). The DNA for the CDR3 is TGCAGCGTTGAAGCCGAGGGGACCGGGACCGGGGAGCTGTTTTTT. Encoded protein: CSVEAEGTGTGELFF.